This T cell receptor (beta chain) originates from a study of T-cell memory formation after mild COVID-19. Germline assignment: CDR1 MNHEY and CDR2 SVGEGT. This CDR3 comprises 13 residues. Remarks on this clonotype: The antigen remains unidentified. One end of the junction is discordant with germline, which a read error may explain.

Findings of the study overall: Contracting clones localized mainly to CM and EM when CD4+ and mainly to EMRA when CD8+. Clones contracting over day 15 to 85 were CD4/CD8 balanced, with later expanders leaning CD4+.

Each CDR3 protein gets one entry after TCRdb re-called the 5' RACE reads with MiXCR. The data show 250,000 to 300,000 distinct CDR3 sequences, 15% seen once. V usage is TRBV6-2 or TRBV6-3 and J usage is TRBJ1-2, with D possibly TRBD1 on 6 matching bases. The sequence was collected from a man in his late teens or twenties who had mild COVID-19 (a few samples of this study predate the infection). Cell type and time point are not known. The source material was PBMCs or a T cell subset sorted from them (not recorded which). DNA for the CDR3: TGTGCCGGCAGACAGGACATGTATAATGGCTACACCTTC. This sequence encodes CAGRQDMYNGYTF.